Listed below are T cell receptor beta chains from one sample, sequenced in a study of T cells in Graves' hyperthyroidism and ophthalmopathy. Via MiXCR, TCRdb re-called the multiplex PCR reads, giving one row per CDR3 protein. Of roughly 130,000 distinct CDR3 sequences in the sample, less than 25% were seen once. The material sequenced was blood. The receptors originated from a woman aged 50 to 65 with Graves' hyperthyroidism that later progressed to Graves' ophthalmopathy. The CDR3 runs from the conserved cysteine through the conserved F or W. A D gene is named only where the DNA matches it firmly. Clone sizes are given selectively: once, few, many, or a class where the clone is expanded.

clone_size	j_call	v_call	d_call	cdr3_nt	cdr3_aa
.	TRBJ1-2	TRBV7-9	TRBD1	TGTGCCAGCAGCGTAGTATCCGGGACAGGGGCGAGTGGCTACACCTTC	CASSVVSGTGASGYTF
.	TRBJ2-7	TRBV20-1	TRBD2	TGCAGTGCTAAGAAGGGCACTAGCGGTGCCTACGAGCAGTACTTC	CSAKKGTSGAYEQYF
few	TRBJ1-1	TRBV12-3/TRBV12-4	.	TGTGCCAGCAGTTCCGGGGGTGGTACCGAAGCTTTCTTT	CASSSGGGTEAFF
.	TRBJ2-3	TRBV28	.	TGTGCCAGCAGCCAGGAGGGGTCTGGCACAGATACGCAGTATTTT	CASSQEGSGTDTQYF
many	TRBJ2-3	TRBV28	TRBD2	TGTGCCAGCACTTCCAGCGGGGACACAGATACGCAGTATTTT	CASTSSGDTDTQYF
.	TRBJ1-5	TRBV6-6	.	TGTGCCAGCAGTTACTCATACGCACAGGTTTCCAATCGGCCCCAGCATTTT	CASSYSYAQVSNRPQHF
many	TRBJ2-7	TRBV27	TRBD2	TGTGCCAGCAGTTTATTGGGGACTAGCGGGACTACCCCCTTCTACGAGCAGTACTTC	CASSLLGTSGTTPFYEQYF
many	TRBJ2-3	TRBV6-5	TRBD2	TGTGCCAGCAGTTACCAAGGGACTAGCGGCAAGAGAGATACGCAGTATTTT	CASSYQGTSGKRDTQYF
many	TRBJ2-1	TRBV5-1	TRBD1	TGCGCCAGCAGCTTGTTGACAGGGAAACATGAGCAGTTCTTC	CASSLLTGKHEQFF
few	TRBJ1-4	TRBV12-3/TRBV12-4	TRBD1	TGTGCCACCTCGACAGGGGATAATGAAAAACTGTTTTTT	CATSTGDNEKLFF
many	TRBJ1-5	TRBV7-2	.	TGTGCCAGCAGCCCCCAGCAGGGGAGCAATCAGCCCCAGCATTTT	CASSPQQGSNQPQHF
.	TRBJ1-1	TRBV28	.	TGTACCAGCAGTTTACAGGGCACTGAAGCTTTCTTT	CTSSLQGTEAFF
many	TRBJ1-6	TRBV10-2	TRBD1	TGCGCCAGCAGTGCCGGGACAGTTTATTCACCCCTCCACTTT	CASSAGTVYSPLHF
many	TRBJ1-1	TRBV12-3/TRBV12-4	.	TGTGCCAGCAGTTTAGCGCCAAACACTGAAGCTTTCTTT	CASSLAPNTEAFF
few	TRBJ2-1	TRBV7-9	.	TGTGCCAGCAGTTCGACCAAGAGACCTGAAGGGGCCTACAATGAGCAGTTCTTC	CASSSTKRPEGAYNEQFF
.	TRBJ1-2	TRBV12-3/TRBV12-4	.	TGTGCCAGCAGTTTATTGGGAGGAGGCTACACCTTC	CASSLLGGGYTF
few	TRBJ2-1	TRBV10-3	TRBD2	TGTGCCATCAGTGTTCGACTAGCGGGAGCTAAACGGAAGTACAATGAGCAGTTCTTC	CAISVRLAGAKRKYNEQFF
many	TRBJ2-5	TRBV7-2	.	TGTGCCAGCAGCTTAGCGGCAAACCTCCAAGAGACCCAGTACTTC	CASSLAANLQETQYF
many	TRBJ1-5	TRBV24-1	.	TGTGCCACCAGTGATTCCCGGATTAGCAATCAGCCCCAGCATTTT	CATSDSRISNQPQHF
.	TRBJ2-7	TRBV18	.	TGTGCCAGCTCACCAACGAGGGGTTCCTACGAGCAGTACTTC	CASSPTRGSYEQYF
few	TRBJ1-1	TRBV12-3/TRBV12-4	.	TGTGCCGGCAGTCGACTTTCAGGGGTGAACACTGAAGCTTTCTTT	CAGSRLSGVNTEAFF
.	TRBJ2-4	TRBV27	.	TGTGCCAGCAGTTTATCGATGGAGCGGCCAGGGATGAACATTCAGTACTTC	CASSLSMERPGMNIQYF
many	TRBJ1-1	TRBV30	TRBD1	TGTGCCTGGAGATTGACAGGGACTGAAGCTTTCTTT	CAWRLTGTEAFF
.	TRBJ2-5	TRBV15	.	TGTGCCACCAGCCCGGAAGGACGAATCCAAGAGACCCAGTACTTC	CATSPEGRIQETQYF
many	TRBJ2-2	TRBV5-1	.	TGCGCCAGCAGCCCGCTGACTAGTTCGAAAGGGGAGCTGTTTTTT	CASSPLTSSKGELFF
.	TRBJ2-2	TRBV2	TRBD1	TGTGCCAGCACTGTGGGACAGGGAACCGGGGAGCTGTTTTTT	CASTVGQGTGELFF
many	TRBJ2-5	TRBV27	.	TGTGCCAGCAGTTTAGGGATTGGGGCGGGACACTCCCAAGAGACCCAGTACTTC	CASSLGIGAGHSQETQYF
many	TRBJ2-5	TRBV5-1	.	TGCGCCAGCAGCCCGGGAAGTGGAGAGACCCAGTACTTC	CASSPGSGETQYF
few	TRBJ1-6	TRBV20-1	.	TGCAGTGCTAGAGATCAGGGTTTTATCTCTAATTCACCCCTCCACTTT	CSARDQGFISNSPLHF
many	TRBJ1-2	TRBV30	.	TGTGCCTGGCAGGGTCCCTATGGCTACACCTTC	CAWQGPYGYTF
many	TRBJ2-7	TRBV3-1	.	TGTGCCAGCAGCCAAGCACTAAGCTACGAGCAGTACTTC	CASSQALSYEQYF
.	TRBJ1-1	TRBV6-2/TRBV6-3	TRBD1	TGTGCCAGCAGATCCCACGGGACAGGGGGCCTGATCACTGAAGCTTTCTTT	CASRSHGTGGLITEAFF
many	TRBJ1-2	TRBV2	.	TGTGCCAGCAGGGGACTCTCGCATGGCTACACCTTC	CASRGLSHGYTF
few	TRBJ2-7	TRBV27	.	TGTGCCAGCAGCCCGACGGGGGGCCATACCTACGAGCAGTACTTC	CASSPTGGHTYEQYF
many	TRBJ2-7	TRBV28	TRBD1	TGTGCCAGCAGCACGACAGGGTTAAGCTACGAGCAGTACTTC	CASSTTGLSYEQYF
.	TRBJ1-1	TRBV6-1	.	TGTGCCAGCAGTGGTTCAGAGAACACTGAAGCTTTCTTT	CASSGSENTEAFF
many	TRBJ2-7	TRBV6-2/TRBV6-3	TRBD1	TGTGCCATCAATCACGGGCAGGGGGAAGTCCACGAGCAGTACTTC	CAINHGQGEVHEQYF
few	TRBJ2-1	TRBV6-1	.	TGTGCCAGCACCTTTGAGGGGCAATACAATGAGCAGTTCTTC	CASTFEGQYNEQFF
many	TRBJ2-1	TRBV6-2/TRBV6-3	.	TGTGCCAGCAGCCCTAGGACTCCCGAGCAGTTCTTC	CASSPRTPEQFF
many	TRBJ2-1	TRBV7-9	TRBD2	TGTGCCAGCAGCTTACAGCTAGCGGGGTACAATGAGCAGTTCTTC	CASSLQLAGYNEQFF
many	TRBJ2-7	TRBV30	.	TGTGCCTGGAGGGAGGCGGGGAAGATATACGAGCAGTACTTC	CAWREAGKIYEQYF
many	TRBJ2-1	TRBV6-1	.	TGTGCCAGCAGCTTTGAGCAGGGAGGGGGATATGAGCAGTTCTTC	CASSFEQGGGYEQFF
few	TRBJ2-6	TRBV5-1	.	TGCGCCAGCAGCCCGAGGACAGCGAGCTCTGGGGCCAACGTCCTGACTTTC	CASSPRTASSGANVLTF
many	TRBJ2-1	TRBV30	.	TGTGCCTGGACCAGAGGCGGGGTTGGGACTCCCGGACCCGAGCAGTTCTTC	CAWTRGGVGTPGPEQFF
once	TRBJ1-2	TRBV12-3/TRBV12-4	.	TGTGCCAGCAGTTTAAGGTACCGAGGCTACACCTTC	CASSLRYRGYTF
.	TRBJ1-2	TRBV20-1	.	TGCAGTGCCCCTTGGGGGGATGACTATGGCTACACCTTC	CSAPWGDDYGYTF
few	TRBJ1-6	TRBV5-1	.	TGCGCCAGCAGCTTGGAGGCACTGAATTCACCCCTCCACTTT	CASSLEALNSPLHF
many	TRBJ2-7	TRBV2	TRBD2	TGTGCCAGCAACCTCGGGGGGGCGCGGTACGAGCAGTACTTC	CASNLGGARYEQYF
many	TRBJ1-1	TRBV20-1	.	TGCAGTGCCCCCCCCACAGGGATGAACACTGAAGCTTTCTTT	CSAPPTGMNTEAFF
many	TRBJ2-2	TRBV20-1	.	TGCAGTGCTAGAGATTCGGCAGGGAACACCGGGGAGCTGTTTTTT	CSARDSAGNTGELFF
many	TRBJ1-1	TRBV7-2	.	TGTGCCAGCAGCCTGGACGGCAGATTCACTGAAGCTTTCTTT	CASSLDGRFTEAFF
.	TRBJ2-1	TRBV7-6	TRBD2	TGTGCCAGCAGCTTCAACCCAGCGGGACGGTACAATGAGCAGTTCTTC	CASSFNPAGRYNEQFF
many	TRBJ1-2	TRBV3-1	.	TGTGCCAGCAGCCAGTCGTCTGTTTTGTGGGGCTACACCTTC	CASSQSSVLWGYTF
few	TRBJ2-7	TRBV4-1	.	TGCGCCAGCAGCCAAGTTGAATTCTACGAGCAGTACTTC	CASSQVEFYEQYF
few	TRBJ1-3	TRBV11-3	.	TGTGCCAGCAGCTTGTTGACTAGCGGGAGGCAATATTTT	CASSLLTSGRQYF
.	TRBJ1-1	TRBV7-3	.	TGTGCCAGCAGCACACAGGGATGGACTGAAGCTTTCTTT	CASSTQGWTEAFF
many	TRBJ1-2	TRBV6-1	TRBD1	TGTGCCAGCAGGCCGGGACAGAACCGCTATGGCTACACCTTC	CASRPGQNRYGYTF
once	TRBJ1-2	TRBV6-4	.	TGTGCCAGCAGTGAATCATATGGCTACACCTTC	CASSESYGYTF